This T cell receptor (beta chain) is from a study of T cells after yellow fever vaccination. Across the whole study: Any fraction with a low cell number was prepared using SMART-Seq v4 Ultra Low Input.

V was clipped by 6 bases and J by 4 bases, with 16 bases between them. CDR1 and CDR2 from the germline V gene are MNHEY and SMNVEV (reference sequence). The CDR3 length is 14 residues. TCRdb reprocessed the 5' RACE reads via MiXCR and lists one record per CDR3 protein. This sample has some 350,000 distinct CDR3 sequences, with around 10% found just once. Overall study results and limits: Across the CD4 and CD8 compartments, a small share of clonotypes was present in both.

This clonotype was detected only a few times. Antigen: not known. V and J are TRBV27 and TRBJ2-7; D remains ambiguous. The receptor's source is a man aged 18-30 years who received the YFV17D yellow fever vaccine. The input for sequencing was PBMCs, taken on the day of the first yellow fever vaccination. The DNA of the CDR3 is TGTGCCAGCAGCCGCTCCGGGTTCCTTTACGAGCAGTACTTC. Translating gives CASSRSGFLYEQYF.